The sequence of this T cell receptor beta chain was determined in a study of OX40 agonist ivuxolimab in advanced cancers. The overall study: The patients got ivuxolimab, which is an agonistic anti-OX40 (CD134) antibody.

The CDR3 has 15 residues. Trimming removed 9 bases at V and 0 bases at J, with 12 bases between. Germline loops: CDR1 LNHDA, CDR2 SQIVND (reference sequence). The assay was immunoSEQ multiplex PCR, and TCRdb's table has in-frame clones only and misses some. The table lists 30,000 to 40,000 clones, roughly 89% of them singletons, with more than 30% in the top ten. The V call is TRBV19, the J call TRBJ2-6; D gene unclear. The origin of this receptor is an adult with an advanced solid tumor such as melanoma, head and neck, liver or kidney cancer. This sample comprised CD4+ or CD8+ T cells sorted from blood, obtained in a trial of the OX40 agonist ivuxolimab. The CDR3 loop reads CASLRSSSGANVLTF. The CDR3 DNA reads as TGTGCCAGCCTTAGGTCCAGCTCTGGGGCCAACGTCCTGACTTTC.